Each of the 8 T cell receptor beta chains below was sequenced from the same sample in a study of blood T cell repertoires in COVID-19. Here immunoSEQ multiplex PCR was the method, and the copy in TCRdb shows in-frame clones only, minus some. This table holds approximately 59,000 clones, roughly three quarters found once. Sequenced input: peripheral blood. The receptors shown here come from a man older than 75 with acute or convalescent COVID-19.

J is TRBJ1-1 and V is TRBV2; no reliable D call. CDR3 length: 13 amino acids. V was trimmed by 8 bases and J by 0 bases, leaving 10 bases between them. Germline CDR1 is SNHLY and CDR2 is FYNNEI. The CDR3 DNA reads TGTGCCAGCGAGAGGAGGATGAACACTGAAGCTTTCTTT. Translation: CASERRMNTEAFF.

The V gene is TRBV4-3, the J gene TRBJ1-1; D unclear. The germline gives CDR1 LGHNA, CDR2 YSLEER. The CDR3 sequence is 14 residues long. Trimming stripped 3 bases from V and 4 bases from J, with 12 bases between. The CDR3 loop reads CASSQMGSITEAFF. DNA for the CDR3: TGCGCCAGCAGCCAGATGGGGAGTATCACTGAAGCTTTCTTT.

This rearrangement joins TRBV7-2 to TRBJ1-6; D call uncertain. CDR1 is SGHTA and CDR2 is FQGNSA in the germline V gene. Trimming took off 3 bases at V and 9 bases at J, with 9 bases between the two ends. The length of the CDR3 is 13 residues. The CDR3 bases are TGTGCCAGCAGCTTCTCCGGGAGTTCACCCCTCCACTTT. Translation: CASSFSGSSPLHF.

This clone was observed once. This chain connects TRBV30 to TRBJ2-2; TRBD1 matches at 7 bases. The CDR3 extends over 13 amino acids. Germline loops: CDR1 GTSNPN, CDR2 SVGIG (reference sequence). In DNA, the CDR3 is TGTGCTTTCGAGGGGGCGGTCACCGGGGAGCTGTTTTTT. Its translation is CAFEGAVTGELFF. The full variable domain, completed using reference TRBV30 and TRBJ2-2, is SQTIHQWPATLVQPVGSPLSLECTVEGTSNPNLYWYRQAAGRGLQLLFYSVGIGQISSEVPQNLSASRPQDRQFILSSKKLLLSDSGFYLCAFEGAVTGELFFGEGSRLTVL.

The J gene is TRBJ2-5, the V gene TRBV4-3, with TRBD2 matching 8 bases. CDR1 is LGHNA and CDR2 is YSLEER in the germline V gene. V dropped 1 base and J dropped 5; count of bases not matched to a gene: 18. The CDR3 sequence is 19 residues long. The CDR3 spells CASSQVLGVREGKGETQYF. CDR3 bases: TGCGCCAGCAGCCAAGTCTTAGGAGTCCGGGAGGGGAAGGGTGAGACCCAGTACTTC.

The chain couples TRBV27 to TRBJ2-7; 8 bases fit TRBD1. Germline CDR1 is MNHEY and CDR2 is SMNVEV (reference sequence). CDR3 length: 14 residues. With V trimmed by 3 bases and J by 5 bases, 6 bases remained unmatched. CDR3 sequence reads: CASSFGQGPNEQYF. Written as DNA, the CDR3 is TGTGCCAGCAGTTTTGGACAGGGTCCCAACGAGCAGTACTTC.

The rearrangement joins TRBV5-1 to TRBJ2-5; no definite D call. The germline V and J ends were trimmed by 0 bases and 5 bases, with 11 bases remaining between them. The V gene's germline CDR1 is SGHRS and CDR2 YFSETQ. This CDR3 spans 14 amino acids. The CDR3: CASSLVGVKETQYF. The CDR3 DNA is TGCGCCAGCAGCTTGGTCGGAGTGAAGGAGACCCAGTACTTC.

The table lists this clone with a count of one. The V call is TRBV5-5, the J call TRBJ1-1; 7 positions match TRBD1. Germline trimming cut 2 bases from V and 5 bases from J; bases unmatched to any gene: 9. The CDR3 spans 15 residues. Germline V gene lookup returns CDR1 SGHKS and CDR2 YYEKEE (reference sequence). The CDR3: CASSFRTGGGTEAFF. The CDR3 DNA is TGTGCCAGCAGCTTTCGGACAGGAGGAGGGACTGAAGCTTTCTTT. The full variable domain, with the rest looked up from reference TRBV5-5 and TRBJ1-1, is DAGVTQSPTHLIKTRGQQVTLRCSPISGHKSVSWYQQVLGQGPQFIFQYYEKEERGRGNFPDRFSARQFPNYSSELNVNALLLGDSALYLCASSFRTGGGTEAFFGQGTRLTVV.